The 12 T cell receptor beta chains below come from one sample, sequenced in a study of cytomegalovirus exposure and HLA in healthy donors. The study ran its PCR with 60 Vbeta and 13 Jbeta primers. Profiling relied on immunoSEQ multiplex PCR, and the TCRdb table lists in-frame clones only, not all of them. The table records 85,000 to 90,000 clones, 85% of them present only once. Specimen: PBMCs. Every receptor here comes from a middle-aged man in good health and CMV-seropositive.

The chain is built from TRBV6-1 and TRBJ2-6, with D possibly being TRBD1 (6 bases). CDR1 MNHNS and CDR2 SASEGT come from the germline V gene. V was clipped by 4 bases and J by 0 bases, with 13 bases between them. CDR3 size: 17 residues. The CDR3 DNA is TGTGCCAGCAGTGGGGGGCAGGTACGCTCTGGGGCCAACGTCCTGACTTTC. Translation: CASSGGQVRSGANVLTF.

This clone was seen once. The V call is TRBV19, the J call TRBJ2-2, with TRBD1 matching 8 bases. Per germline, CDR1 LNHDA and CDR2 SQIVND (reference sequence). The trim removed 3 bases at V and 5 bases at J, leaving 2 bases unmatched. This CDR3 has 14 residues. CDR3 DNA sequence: TGTGCCAGTAGTATGCGGACAGGGACCGGGGAGCTGTTTTTT. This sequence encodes CASSMRTGTGELFF.

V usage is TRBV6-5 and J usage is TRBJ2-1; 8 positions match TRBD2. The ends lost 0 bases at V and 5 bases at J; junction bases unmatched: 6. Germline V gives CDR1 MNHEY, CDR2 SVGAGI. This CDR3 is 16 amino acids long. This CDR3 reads CASSYSSSGVNNEQFF. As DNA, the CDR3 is TGTGCCAGCAGTTACTCGAGTAGCGGGGTTAACAATGAGCAGTTCTTC.

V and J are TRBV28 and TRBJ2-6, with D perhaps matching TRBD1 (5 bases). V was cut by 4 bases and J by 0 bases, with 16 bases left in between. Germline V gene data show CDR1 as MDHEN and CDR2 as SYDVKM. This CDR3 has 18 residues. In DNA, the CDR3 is TGTGCCAGCAGTTCTCACTTCACAGGCTCCTCTGGGGCCAACGTCCTGACTTTC. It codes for CASSSHFTGSSGANVLTF.

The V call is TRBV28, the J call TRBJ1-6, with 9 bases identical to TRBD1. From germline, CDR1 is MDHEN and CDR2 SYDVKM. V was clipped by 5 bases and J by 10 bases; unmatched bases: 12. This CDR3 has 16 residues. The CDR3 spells CASSPIRGTGLSPLHF. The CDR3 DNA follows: TGTGCCAGCAGTCCAATACGAGGGACAGGGTTGTCACCCCTCCACTTT.

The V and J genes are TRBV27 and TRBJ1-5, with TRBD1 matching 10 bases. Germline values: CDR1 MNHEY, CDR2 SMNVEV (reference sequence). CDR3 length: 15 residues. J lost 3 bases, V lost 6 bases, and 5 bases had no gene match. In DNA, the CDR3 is TGTGCCAGCAGCAGACAGGGGGCTAACAATCAGCCCCAGCATTTT. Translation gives CASSRQGANNQPQHF.

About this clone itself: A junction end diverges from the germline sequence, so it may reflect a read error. The CDR3 region has the DNA TGTTCCAGCAGTCACCATGCCGTTACAGGGGGCACGAACACTGAAGCTTTCTTT. This translates into CSSSHHAVTGGTNTEAFF. V is TRBV7-9 and J is TRBJ1-1, with TRBD1 identical over 9 bases. CDR1 SEHNR and CDR2 FQNEAQ come from the germline V gene (reference sequence). This CDR3 spans 18 amino acids.

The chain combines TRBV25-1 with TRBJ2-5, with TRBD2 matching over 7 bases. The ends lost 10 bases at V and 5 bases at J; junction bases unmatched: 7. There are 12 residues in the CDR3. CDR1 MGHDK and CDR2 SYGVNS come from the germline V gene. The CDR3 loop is CATGLGGETQYF. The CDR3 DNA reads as TGTGCCACCGGGCTCGGGGGGGAGACCCAGTACTTC.

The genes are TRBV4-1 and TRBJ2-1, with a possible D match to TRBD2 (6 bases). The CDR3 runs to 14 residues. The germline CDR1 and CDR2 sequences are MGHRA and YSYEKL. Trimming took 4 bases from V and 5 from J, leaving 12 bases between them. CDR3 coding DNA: TGCGCCAGCAGCCTTGAGCGGGCCAACAATGAGCAGTTCTTC. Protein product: CASSLERANNEQFF.

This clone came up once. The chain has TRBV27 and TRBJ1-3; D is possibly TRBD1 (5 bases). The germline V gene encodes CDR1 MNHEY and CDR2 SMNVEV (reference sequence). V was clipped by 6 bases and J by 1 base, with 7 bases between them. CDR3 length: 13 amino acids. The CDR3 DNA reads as TGTGCCAGCAGGAGACAGTCTGGAAACACCATATATTTT. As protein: CASRRQSGNTIYF.

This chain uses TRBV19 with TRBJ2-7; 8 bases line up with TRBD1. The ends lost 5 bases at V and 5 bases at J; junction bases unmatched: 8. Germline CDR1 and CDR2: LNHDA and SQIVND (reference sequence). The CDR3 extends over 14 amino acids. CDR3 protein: CASSWQGAADEQYF. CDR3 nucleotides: TGTGCCAGTAGTTGGCAGGGGGCGGCAGACGAGCAGTACTTC.

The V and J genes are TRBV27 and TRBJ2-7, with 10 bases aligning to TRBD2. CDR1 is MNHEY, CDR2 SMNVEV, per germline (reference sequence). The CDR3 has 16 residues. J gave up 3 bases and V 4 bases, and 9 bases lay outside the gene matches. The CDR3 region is CASSYASGRGVYEQYF. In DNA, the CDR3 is TGTGCCAGCAGTTACGCCAGCGGGAGGGGAGTCTACGAGCAGTACTTC.